The clone carrying this TCR beta chain was counted only a few times. Its antigen is unidentified. TCRdb ran MiXCR on the 5' RACE reads and lists one entry per CDR3 protein. The sample contains hundreds of thousands of distinct CDR3 sequences, around 6% of which appear only once. The data are from a study of identical twins. Study-wide results and caveats: Invariant cells of the MAIT and iNKT types might have partly distorted the zero-insertion analyses.

CDR1 and CDR2 (germline): SQVTM, ANQGSEA. This CDR3 region has 17 residues. The V gene end was trimmed by 6 bases and the J gene end by 3 bases; junction bases not matched to a gene: 17. The chain combines TRBV29-1 with TRBJ2-1, with 7 nucleotides matching TRBD2. The TCR originated in a man in his late teens or twenties in good health. Specimen: naive T cells sorted from blood. The CDR3 DNA is TGCAGCGTCCAGTTAAGGACGGGGGGTTGGTTCTACAATGAGCAGTTCTTC. This gives the protein CSVQLRTGGWFYNEQFF.